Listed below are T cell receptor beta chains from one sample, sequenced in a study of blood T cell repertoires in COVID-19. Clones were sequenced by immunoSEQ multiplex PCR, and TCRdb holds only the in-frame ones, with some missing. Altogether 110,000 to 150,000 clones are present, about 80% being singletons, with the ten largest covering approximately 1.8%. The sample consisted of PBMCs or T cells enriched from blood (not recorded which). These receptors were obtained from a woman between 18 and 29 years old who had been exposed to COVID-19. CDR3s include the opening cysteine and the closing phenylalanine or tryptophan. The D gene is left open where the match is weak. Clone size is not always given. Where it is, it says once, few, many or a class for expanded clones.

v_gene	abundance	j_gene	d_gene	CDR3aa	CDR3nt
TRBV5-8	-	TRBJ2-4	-	CASSLPQGKNIQYF	TGTGCCAGCAGCCTTCCGCAGGGCAAAAACATTCAGTACTTC
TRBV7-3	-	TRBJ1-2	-	CASSQGGEASNYGYTF	TGTGCCAGCAGCCAGGGAGGGGAGGCGTCTAACTATGGCTACACCTTC
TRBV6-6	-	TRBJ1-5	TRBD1	CASSYPDRGHNQPQHF	TGTGCCAGCAGTTACCCGGACAGGGGACACAATCAGCCCCAGCATTTT
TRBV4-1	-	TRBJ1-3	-	CASSQEFRVSGNTIYF	TGCGCCAGCAGCCAAGAATTCAGGGTCTCTGGAAACACCATATATTTT
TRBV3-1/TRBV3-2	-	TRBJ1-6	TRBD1	CASSQGRTGRAPLHF	TGTGCCAGCAGCCAAGGGCGGACAGGGAGAGCACCCCTCCACTTT
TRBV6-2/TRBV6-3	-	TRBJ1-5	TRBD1	CASSRDRVNNQPQHF	TGTGCCAGCAGTCGGGACAGGGTAAACAATCAGCCCCAGCATTTT
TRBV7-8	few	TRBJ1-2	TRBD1	CASSVETGGRYGYTF	TGTGCCAGCAGCGTAGAAACAGGGGGCCGCTATGGCTACACCTTC
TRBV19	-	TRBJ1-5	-	CASSTGINQPQHF	TGTGCCAGTAGTACAGGGATCAATCAGCCCCAGCATTTT
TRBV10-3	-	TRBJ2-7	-	CAIRTPGVLYEQYF	TGTGCCATCAGAACCCCGGGAGTCCTCTACGAGCAGTACTTC
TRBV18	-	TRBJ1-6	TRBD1	CASSPLAGGNSPLHF	TGTGCCAGCTCACCCCTGGCAGGGGGGAATTCACCCCTCCACTTT
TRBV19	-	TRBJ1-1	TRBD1	CASSRSGQGFSSDMNTEAFF	TGTGCCAGTAGTAGATCGGGACAGGGGTTTTCGTCCGACATGAACACTGAAGCTTTCTTT
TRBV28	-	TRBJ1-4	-	CASSPMGGFNEKLFF	TGTGCCAGCAGTCCTATGGGGGGTTTTAATGAAAAACTGTTTTTT
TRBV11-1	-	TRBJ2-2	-	CASSSSGELFF	TGTGCCAGCAGCTCGTCCGGGGAGCTGTTTTTT
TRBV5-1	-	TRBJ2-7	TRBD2	CASSFRRLAGIYSYEQYF	TGCGCCAGCAGCTTCCGGCGACTAGCGGGAATCTACTCCTACGAGCAGTACTTC
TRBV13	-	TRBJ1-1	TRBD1	CASSPWTGREGAEAFF	TGTGCCAGCAGCCCGTGGACAGGGCGGGAAGGGGCTGAAGCTTTCTTT
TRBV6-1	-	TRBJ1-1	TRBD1	CASSDGTTGGGTEAFF	TGTGCCAGCAGTGATGGGACTACAGGGGGCGGAACTGAAGCTTTCTTT
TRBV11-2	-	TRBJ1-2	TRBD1	CASKRTGAYGYTF	TGTGCCAGCAAAAGGACAGGGGCCTATGGCTACACCTTC
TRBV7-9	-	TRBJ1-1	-	CASSLLAGGNTEAFF	TGTGCCAGCAGCTTACTAGCAGGAGGGAACACTGAAGCTTTCTTT
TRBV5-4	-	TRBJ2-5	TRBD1	CASSLQGAMETQYF	TGTGCCAGCAGCTTGCAGGGGGCGATGGAGACCCAGTACTTC
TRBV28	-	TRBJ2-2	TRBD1	CASVPSTGSTGELFF	TGTGCCAGCGTCCCTTCGACAGGGAGCACCGGGGAGCTGTTTTTT
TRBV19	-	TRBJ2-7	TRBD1	CASGGQGTYEQYF	TGTGCCAGTGGGGGACAGGGGACTTACGAGCAGTACTTC
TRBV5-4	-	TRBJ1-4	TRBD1	CASGTGNRAEKLFF	TGTGCCAGCGGGACAGGGAATAGGGCTGAAAAACTGTTTTTT
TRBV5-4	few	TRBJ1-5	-	CASSLGPAGSNQPQHF	TGTGCCAGCAGCCTGGGGCCCGCGGGGAGCAATCAGCCCCAGCATTTT
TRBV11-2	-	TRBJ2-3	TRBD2	CASSLEASGLRTDTQYF	TGTGCCAGCAGCTTAGAGGCTAGCGGGCTACGCACAGATACGCAGTATTTT
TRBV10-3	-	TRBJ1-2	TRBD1	CAISNQRRGTGNSGGYTF	TGTGCCATCAGCAACCAAAGGAGGGGGACAGGGAATTCTGGTGGCTACACCTTC
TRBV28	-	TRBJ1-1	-	CASSLPAVTYRYTEAFF	TGTGCCAGCAGTCTACCCGCTGTTACGTATCGTTACACTGAAGCTTTCTTT
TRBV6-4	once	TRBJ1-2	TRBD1	CASSDSGYGTGGSGYTF	TGTGCCAGCAGTGACTCGGGTTATGGGACAGGGGGCAGCGGCTACACCTTC
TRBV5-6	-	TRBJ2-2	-	CASSYTNTGELFF	TGTGCCAGCAGTTACACGAACACCGGGGAGCTGTTTTTT
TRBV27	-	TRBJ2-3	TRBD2	CASSLSGLAGVTQYF	TGTGCCAGCAGTTTATCGGGGCTAGCGGGAGTTACGCAGTATTTT
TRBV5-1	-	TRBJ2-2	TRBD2	CASSLEGTSNTGELFF	TGCGCCAGCAGCTTGGAGGGGACTAGCAACACCGGGGAGCTGTTTTTT
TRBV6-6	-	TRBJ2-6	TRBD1	CASSSQGDGANVLTF	TGTGCCAGCAGTTCACAGGGGGATGGGGCCAACGTCCTGACTTTC
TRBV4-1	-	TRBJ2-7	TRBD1	CASSQGQGLSSYEQYF	TGCGCCAGCAGCCAAGGACAGGGCCTAAGCTCCTACGAGCAGTACTTC
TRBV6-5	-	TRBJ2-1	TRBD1	CASSYSGGYGTNEQFF	TGTGCCAGCAGTTACTCAGGGGGCTACGGTACCAATGAGCAGTTCTTC
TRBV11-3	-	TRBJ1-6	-	CASSLDPFRGGSPLHF	TGTGCCAGCAGCTTAGATCCTTTTAGGGGGGGTTCACCCCTCCACTTT
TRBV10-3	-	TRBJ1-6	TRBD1	CAISNRDSPNSPLHF	TGTGCCATCAGTAACCGGGACAGTCCTAATTCACCCCTCCACTTT
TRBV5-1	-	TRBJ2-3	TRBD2	CASSQTSGRAATQYF	TGCGCCAGCAGCCAGACTAGCGGGAGGGCCGCTACGCAGTATTTT
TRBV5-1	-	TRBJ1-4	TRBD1	CASSGTGGGIREKLFF	TGCGCCAGCAGCGGGACAGGGGGCGGGATCCGTGAAAAACTGTTTTTT
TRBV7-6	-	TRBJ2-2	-	CASSITSPGELFF	TGTGCCAGCAGCATAACTAGCCCCGGGGAGCTGTTTTTT
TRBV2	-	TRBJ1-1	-	CASASSGTEAFF	TGTGCCAGTGCAAGTTCCGGCACTGAAGCTTTCTTT